This T cell receptor beta chain was captured by sequencing in a study of blood T cell repertoires in COVID-19. Study-level information: Sites in the United States, Italy and Spain provided acute and convalescent COVID-19 samples. Sample material is recorded as cDNA or gDNA derived from T cells, B-cell-depleted T cells, or PBMCs.

Profiling relied on immunoSEQ multiplex PCR, and the TCRdb table lists in-frame clones only, not all of them. The sample gives 70,000 to 95,000 clones, more than 75% of which show up once; under 30% is in the top ten. The sample consisted of peripheral blood. The receptor was derived from a human donor in a cohort sampled during active COVID-19.

The CDR3 DNA sequence: TGTGCCACCAGTGGGGGACGTCCAGGGACTTACGAGCAGTACTTC. It yields the protein CATSGGRPGTYEQYF. The rearrangement links TRBV24-1 to TRBJ2-7; TRBD2 might be the D (6 bases). Looked up from germline, CDR1 is KGHDR and CDR2 is SFDVKD. V shed 5 bases and J shed 4 bases, with 17 bases lying between them. The CDR3 is 15 residues long.